This TCR beta chain was recorded in a study of patients and donors after allogeneic stem cell transplantation. Ten or more counts support this clonotype. MiXCR, run by TCRdb on the RT-PCR reads, gives a single entry per CDR3 protein. Altogether about 410,000 distinct CDR3 sequences are present, under 20% being singletons, with the ten largest covering 7.2%. Germline CDR1 reads LGHDT; CDR2 reads YNNKEL (reference sequence). V lost 4 bases and J 7 bases, leaving 8 bases between the germline ends. CDR3 length: 12 amino acids. The material sequenced was blood, either unsorted or a sorted T cell fraction (not recorded which). The clonotype was recovered from a human donor who was either an allogeneic HSCT recipient or a stem cell or donor lymphocyte infusion donor (not recorded which). It is not recorded whose cells these are; they may come from a transplant donor. The rearrangement joins TRBV3-1 to TRBJ2-1, with unresolved D. The CDR3 loop is CASSPGWNEQFF. DNA for the CDR3: TGTGCCAGCAGCCCCGGGTGGAATGAGCAGTTCTTC.